These 19 T cell receptor beta chains were all obtained from the same sample, sequenced in a study of blood T cell repertoires in COVID-19. TCRdb's table, derived via immunoSEQ multiplex PCR, lists solely in-frame clones and lacks some. The sample yields about 70,000 clones, around 85% seen once. Specimen: peripheral blood. These receptors were taken from a woman aged 80 or over with acute or convalescent COVID-19.

V usage is TRBV7-9 and J usage is TRBJ1-1; D gene ambiguous. CDR3 length equals 14 residues. The ends were cut back, 4 bases at V and 4 bases at J, with 13 bases in the middle. CDR1 is SEHNR and CDR2 is FQNEAQ in the germline V gene (reference sequence). The DNA of the CDR3 is TGTGCCAGCAGCTCGGACTCTCGGTCCACTGAAGCTTTCTTT. Protein sequence: CASSSDSRSTEAFF.

The rearrangement uses TRBV28 and TRBJ1-3; 7 bases map to TRBD1. Germline assignment: CDR1 MDHEN and CDR2 SYDVKM. V was clipped by 6 bases and J by 1 base; unmatched bases: 9. The CDR3 has 16 residues. Here the CDR3 DNA reads TGTGCCAGCAGCTCCGGGACAGCTCGTTCTGGAAACACCATATATTTT. It encodes CASSSGTARSGNTIYF.

The chain employs TRBV2 and TRBJ2-7; possibly TRBD2 for D (5 bases). Germline V gene sequence: CDR1 SNHLY, CDR2 FYNNEI. Trimming stripped 6 bases from V and 4 bases from J, with 7 bases between. The length of the CDR3 is 11 residues. The CDR3 DNA reads TGTGCCAGCAGCGACTATTACGAGCAGTACTTC. Protein sequence: CASSDYYEQYF.

This sequence joins TRBV3-1 (or the pseudogene TRBV3-2) and TRBJ2-2, with 7 positions matching TRBD2. Trimming removed 3 bases from V and 10 bases from J; junction bases left unmatched: 14. Per the germline V gene, CDR1 is LGHDT and CDR2 is YNNKEL (reference sequence). This CDR3 is 16 amino acids long. CDR3 coding DNA: TGTGCCAGCAGCCAGATGACCGGTAGCGGGCCACAGGAGCTGTTTTTT. It translates to CASSQMTGSGPQELFF.

The chain couples TRBV3-1 (or the pseudogene TRBV3-2) to TRBJ1-1, with 8 bases that match TRBD1. The CDR3 totals 13 residues. The junction had 5 bases not matched to a gene; V was cut back by 5 bases and J by 6 bases. Germline V gene lookup returns CDR1 LGHDT and CDR2 YNNKEL (reference sequence). In DNA, the CDR3 is TGTGCCAGCAGCTGGACAGGGAGTCCTGAAGCTTTCTTT. It is translated as CASSWTGSPEAFF.

V gene TRBV29-1 combines with J gene TRBJ1-1; 7 nucleotides match TRBD1. Germline V CDR1 and CDR2: SQVTM, ANQGSEA. This CDR3 has 13 residues. With V trimmed by 6 bases and J by 5 bases, 9 bases remained unmatched. The CDR3, as DNA: TGCAGCGTATCCACTCAGGGGGGAACTGAAGCTTTCTTT. This sequence encodes CSVSTQGGTEAFF.

This clone was recorded once. J is TRBJ1-6 and V is TRBV3-1 (or the pseudogene TRBV3-2); D call uncertain. This CDR3 comprises 14 residues. The germline V and J ends were trimmed by 1 base and 7 bases, with 8 bases remaining between them. CDR1 is LGHDT and CDR2 is YNNKEL in the germline V gene (reference sequence). The CDR3 sequence is CASSQGQENSPLHF. The CDR3 DNA sequence: TGTGCCAGCAGCCAAGGGCAGGAAAATTCACCCCTCCACTTT.

This clone was counted a single time. The chain recombines TRBV7-2 with TRBJ1-6; 7 bases line up with TRBD1. V shed 5 bases, J shed 3 bases, and the junction held 4 bases outside the gene matches. This CDR3 has 15 residues. CDR1 and CDR2 (germline): SGHTA, FQGNSA. The CDR3 here is CASSKTGDYNSPLHF. In DNA form, the CDR3 reads TGTGCCAGCAGCAAAACAGGGGACTATAATTCACCCCTCCACTTT.

V is TRBV3-1 (or the pseudogene TRBV3-2) and J is TRBJ1-5, with D hard to call. CDR3 length: 16 residues. Germline V CDR1 and CDR2: LGHDT, YNNKEL (reference sequence). Trimming took 0 bases from V and 7 from J, leaving 16 bases between them. This CDR3 is CASSQDGAGGEQPQHF. The CDR3 nucleotides read TGTGCCAGCAGCCAAGATGGCGCTGGCGGGGAGCAGCCCCAGCATTTT.

V is TRBV2 and J is TRBJ2-3; unclear D gene. Germline V lookup: CDR1 SNHLY, CDR2 FYNNEI. Trimming took 7 bases from V and 2 from J, leaving 10 bases between them. The CDR3 covers 13 residues. The CDR3 is CASNPPFTDTQYF. CDR3 DNA sequence: TGTGCCAGCAATCCCCCCTTCACAGATACGCAGTATTTT.

This clone was picked up a small number of times. The chain carries TRBV5-1 and TRBJ1-6; D possibly corresponds to TRBD1 (5 bases). The CDR3 totals 12 residues. V dropped 3 bases and J dropped 8 bases, with 6 bases sitting between them. CDR1 is SGHRS and CDR2 is YFSETQ in the germline V gene. The CDR3 DNA sequence: TGCGCCAGCAGCTCAGGGTATTCACCCCTCCACTTT. This gives the protein CASSSGYSPLHF.

The V gene is TRBV21-1, the J gene TRBJ2-1; the D segment call TRBD2 is taken from the table without a DNA check. TRBV21-1 is termed a pseudogene. CDR3 length: 15 amino acids. CDR3 in amino acids: CASSNSGILYNEQFF. CDR3 nucleotides: TGTGCCAGCAGCAATAGCGGGATATTATACAATGAGCAGTTCTTC.

The CDR3 nucleotides are TGTGCCAGCAGTCGCTCACAGGGATACTCACCCCTCCACTTT. Its protein product is CASSRSQGYSPLHF. The V gene is TRBV6-5, the J gene TRBJ1-6; D may be TRBD1 (6 bases). Germline loops: CDR1 MNHEY, CDR2 SVGAGI. This CDR3 spans 14 amino acids. V was clipped by 5 bases and J by 10 bases, with 15 bases between them.

The rearrangement uses TRBV6-2 or TRBV6-3 and TRBJ1-6, with D hard to call. V shed 5 bases and J shed 16 bases, with 18 bases lying between them. Germline CDR1 MNHEY, CDR2 SVGEGT. There are 13 residues in the CDR3. The CDR3 spells CASSRRDGVSLHF. CDR3 DNA: TGTGCCAGCAGTCGTCGAGACGGGGTCTCGCTCCACTTT.

In its sample, this clone was seen once. CDR3 DNA sequence: TGTGCCAGCACCTCGGACACCGCCTCTAACTATGGCTACACCTTC. Its translation is CASTSDTASNYGYTF. The chain recombines TRBV7-2 with TRBJ1-2; tentative D call: TRBD1 (5 bases). The V end was cut by 7 bases, the J end by 0 bases, with 15 bases between. Looked up from germline, CDR1 is SGHTA and CDR2 is FQGNSA. This CDR3 has 15 amino acids.

The chain couples TRBV7-9 to TRBJ1-4; unclear D gene. The CDR3 loop spans 14 amino acids. Germline V CDR1 and CDR2: SEHNR, FQNEAQ (reference sequence). V lost 3 bases and J 8 bases, leaving 13 bases between the germline ends. CDR3 sequence (DNA): TGTGCCAGCAGCTTCAATACCTTGGAGGAAAAACTGTTTTTT. Residues: CASSFNTLEEKLFF.

The V call is TRBV9, the J call TRBJ2-1, with TRBD2 matching 14 bases. CDR3 size: 17 residues. Trimming cost V 0 bases and J 7 bases; bases outside gene matches: 6. CDR1 and CDR2 from the germline V gene are SGDLS and YYNGEE. The CDR3 coding sequence is TGTGCCAGCAGCGTAGAAAGGACTAGCGGGAGGAGGAATGAGCAGTTCTTC. It is translated as CASSVERTSGRRNEQFF.

The chain uses TRBV3-1 (or the pseudogene TRBV3-2) and TRBJ1-2; D is uncertain. Germline V gene sequence: CDR1 LGHDT, CDR2 YNNKEL (reference sequence). Deletions cut 4 bases from V and 3 bases from J, with 9 bases between. This CDR3 is 13 amino acids long. CDR3 DNA: TGTGCCAGCAGCCCGGGAACATACTATGGCTACACCTTC. Its protein is CASSPGTYYGYTF.

The chain links TRBV3-1 (or the pseudogene TRBV3-2) to TRBJ2-4; TRBD2 matches at 13 bases. In germline, CDR1 is LGHDT, CDR2 YNNKEL (reference sequence). The V gene end was trimmed by 0 bases and the J gene end by 0 bases; junction bases not matched to a gene: 8. The CDR3 spans 20 residues. The CDR3 here is CASSQDWTSGSGIAKNIQYF. Written as DNA, the CDR3 is TGTGCCAGCAGCCAAGATTGGACTAGCGGGAGCGGAATAGCCAAAAACATTCAGTACTTC.